Below are 31 T cell receptor beta chains sequenced from a single sample in a study of a mutant IDH1 vaccine in newly diagnosed glioma. No antigen has been assigned to these receptors. Only in-frame clones appear in the TCRdb table, and some are missing; sequencing was by immunoSEQ multiplex PCR. In the table there are tens of thousands of clones, about 81% of which are singletons. Time point defined: week 23, last vaccination. Every vaccine dose comprised 300 ug of mutant IDH1 20-mer peptide plus topical imiquimod. The source was PBMCs, collected from a glioma patient whose treatment included an IDH1 peptide vaccine. The source of these receptors is a woman in her forties with glioma. Some clones in this sample may be carry-over from other donors' samples.

This clone was seen a few times. This chain connects TRBV9 to TRBJ1-1, with TRBD1 as a possible D gene (6 bases). CDR3 length equals 13 residues. Germline V lookup: CDR1 SGDLS, CDR2 YYNGEE. With 3 bases removed from V and 5 bases from J, the gap between germline ends came to 11 bases. Here the CDR3 DNA reads TGTGCCAGCAGCGACGGGACACCAACTGAAGCTTTCTTT. Its translation is CASSDGTPTEAFF.

The V gene is TRBV6-4, the J gene TRBJ2-1; D perhaps matches TRBD2 (6 bases). This CDR3 region has 14 residues. Germline V gene lookup returns CDR1 MRHNA and CDR2 SNTAGT. V lost 6 bases and J lost 8, with 17 bases in between. The CDR3 DNA reads TGTGCCAGCAGCACGTACCCGACTAGTTATGAGCAGTTCTTC. Its protein product is CASSTYPTSYEQFF.

CDR3 sequence reads: CASSLYETGGDYGYTF. CDR3 nucleotides: TGTGCCAGCAGCTTATACGAGACAGGGGGCGACTATGGCTACACCTTC. The rearrangement joins TRBV7-2 to TRBJ1-2; 10 bases agree with TRBD1. CDR1 is SGHTA and CDR2 is FQGNSA in the germline V gene. J gave up 3 bases and V 2 bases, and 6 bases lay outside the gene matches. This CDR3 spans 16 amino acids.

The chain has TRBV14 and TRBJ2-4; TRBD1 aligns across 7 bases. The length of the CDR3 is 15 residues. Germline-derived CDR1 and CDR2 are SGHDN and FVKESK. The ends lost 4 bases at V and 12 bases at J; junction bases unmatched: 15. The DNA of the CDR3 is TGTGCCAGCAGCCTTAGACAGGGCCCACCCGCAAGTCAGTACTTC. Translation gives CASSLRQGPPASQYF. Full variable domain (missing parts from reference TRBV14 and TRBJ2-4): EAGVTQFPSHSVIEKGQTVTLRCDPISGHDNLYWYRRVMGKEIKFLLHFVKESKQDESGMPNNRFLAERTGGTYSTLKVQPAELEDSGVYFCASSLRQGPPASQYFGAGTRLSVL.

This chain connects TRBV5-1 to TRBJ1-2; D not resolved. Deletions cut 6 bases from V and 0 bases from J, with 12 bases between. The CDR3 totals 14 residues. Germline loops: CDR1 SGHRS, CDR2 YFSETQ. This CDR3 is CASTPGTANYGYTF. CDR3 nucleotide sequence: TGCGCCAGCACCCCTGGCACCGCTAACTATGGCTACACCTTC.

This clone was seen just once. V usage is TRBV10-1 and J usage is TRBJ1-6, with D perhaps TRBD1 (5 bases). Germline values: CDR1 WNHNN, CDR2 SYGVQD (reference sequence). Trimming cost V 4 bases and J 2 bases, with 21 bases left between them. This CDR3 is built from 19 residues. The CDR3 region is CASSGLAGVWVPYNSPLHF. Here the CDR3 DNA reads TGCGCCAGCAGTGGATTAGCGGGGGTGTGGGTCCCCTATAATTCACCCCTCCACTTT.

The rearrangement joins TRBV27 to TRBJ1-1; D is uncertain. Germline V gene lookup returns CDR1 MNHEY and CDR2 SMNVEV (reference sequence). This CDR3 has 13 amino acids. V was pared by 4 bases and J by 1 base, with 7 bases between. The CDR3 bases are TGTGCCAGCAGTTACTGGGGGAACACTGAAGCTTTCTTT. It is translated as CASSYWGNTEAFF.

The chain has TRBV2 and TRBJ2-7, with D possibly TRBD2 on 6 matching bases. The CDR3 is made up of 15 amino acids. Trimming left V 3 bases short and J 0 bases short, with 12 bases between. Per the germline V gene, CDR1 is SNHLY and CDR2 is FYNNEI. CDR3 protein: CASSEAGFSSYEQYF. The DNA of the CDR3 is TGTGCCAGCAGTGAGGCGGGGTTCAGCTCCTACGAGCAGTACTTC.

The chain combines TRBV6-5 with TRBJ1-1, with TRBD1 matching over 7 bases. CDR1 is MNHEY, CDR2 SVGAGI, per germline. Trimming removed 2 bases from V and 7 bases from J; junction bases left unmatched: 7. This CDR3 has 14 amino acids. The CDR3 DNA reads TGTGCCAGCAGTTACGGTGCGGGGGACAGTGAAGCTTTCTTT. Its protein product is CASSYGAGDSEAFF.

V gene TRBV7-8 combines with J gene TRBJ2-5; 7 bases align to TRBD2. V lost 7 bases, J lost 3 bases, and 8 bases stayed unmatched. CDR3 length: 14 amino acids. Germline V CDR1 and CDR2: SGHVS, FQNEAQ. The DNA of the CDR3 is TGTGCCAGCAACGCCCGGGGGGTAAAAGAGACCCAGTACTTC. Amino acids: CASNARGVKETQYF. Looking up the rest from reference TRBV7-8 and TRBJ2-5 gives the full variable domain: GAGVSQSPRYKVAKRGQDVALRCDPISGHVSLFWYQQALGQGPEFLTYFQNEAQLDKSGLPSDRFFAERPEGSVSTLKIQRTQQEDSAVYLCASNARGVKETQYFGPGTRLLVL.

CDR3 in amino acids: CASGTSGRWEQFF. Here the CDR3 DNA reads TGTGCTAGTGGTACTAGCGGGAGGTGGGAGCAGTTCTTC. The chain couples TRBV12-5 to TRBJ2-1; 12 nucleotides align to TRBD2. Germline V CDR1 and CDR2: LGHNT, FRNRAP. The junction had 3 bases not matched to a gene; V was cut back by 5 bases and J by 10 bases. The CDR3 extends over 13 amino acids.

Only a few counts were recorded for this clone. The chain recombines TRBV7-9 with TRBJ1-6; D unclear. V was shortened by 3 bases and J by 12 bases, with 24 bases between the two germline ends. There are 17 residues in the CDR3. Germline CDR1 and CDR2: SEHNR and FQNEAQ (reference sequence). The DNA for the CDR3 is TGTGCCAGCAGCTTTACTGGGGTGGAGACTTCTTGGGAACCCCTCCACTTT. Translation gives CASSFTGVETSWEPLHF.

The chain recombines TRBV5-6 with TRBJ2-2; D is ambiguous. This CDR3 contains 14 residues. Germline assignment: CDR1 SGHDT and CDR2 YYEEEE. Between the trimmed V and J ends, which lost 0 bases and 0 bases, there was a span of 3 bases. This CDR3 is CASSLDPNTGELFF. The CDR3 DNA sequence: TGTGCCAGCAGCTTGGACCCGAACACCGGGGAGCTGTTTTTT.

The chain combines TRBV4-1 with TRBJ1-4; 7 positions match TRBD1. V was clipped by 2 bases and J by 13 bases; unmatched bases: 13. This CDR3 has 15 amino acids. Germline CDR1 and CDR2: MGHRA and YSYEKL. CDR3: CASSQRDRVSEGLFF. CDR3 in DNA: TGCGCCAGCAGCCAACGTGACAGGGTCTCGGAGGGACTGTTTTTT.

The chain is built from TRBV19 and TRBJ1-3; D is undetermined. In germline, CDR1 is LNHDA, CDR2 SQIVND (reference sequence). The V gene lost 1 base and the J gene lost 0 bases, with 10 bases spanning the gap. The CDR3 has 16 amino acids. In nucleotides, the CDR3 is TGTGCCAGTAGTATAGTGAGGACCGCCTCTGGAAACACCATATATTTT. Residues: CASSIVRTASGNTIYF.

The gene calls are TRBV5-6 and TRBJ1-2, with a possible D match to TRBD1 (5 bases). The CDR3 consists of 13 residues. Trimming took 0 bases from V and 5 from J, leaving 8 bases between them. Germline V gene data show CDR1 as SGHDT and CDR2 as YYEEEE. The CDR3 DNA reads as TGTGCCAGCAGCTTGGACGCAGGGTATGGCTACACCTTC. Residues: CASSLDAGYGYTF.

The genes are TRBV7-9 and TRBJ2-2; tentative D call: TRBD1 (5 bases). This CDR3 spans 17 amino acids. The germline V gene has CDR1 SEHNR and CDR2 FQNEAQ (reference sequence). Between the trimmed V and J ends, which lost 5 bases and 0 bases, there was a span of 16 bases. The CDR3 nucleotides read TGTGCCAGCAGCCCCCCCGGTCGACAGCCGAACACCGGGGAGCTGTTTTTT. Translated, it gives CASSPPGRQPNTGELFF.

The chain has TRBV6-1 and TRBJ2-5, with a possible D match to TRBD2 (6 bases). Germline-derived CDR1 and CDR2 are MNHNS and SASEGT. The CDR3 totals 15 residues. With 3 bases removed from V and 0 bases from J, the gap between germline ends came to 11 bases. The CDR3 DNA follows: TGTGCCAGCAGTGACCGCCCGGGGGACCAAGAGACCCAGTACTTC. As protein: CASSDRPGDQETQYF.

This sequence joins TRBV9 and TRBJ1-2, with D possibly matching TRBD1 (5 bases). V was cut by 1 base and J by 4 bases, with 20 bases left in between. CDR3 length equals 17 residues. Germline V gene data show CDR1 as SGDLS and CDR2 as YYNGEE. CDR3: CASSVIDSVSSSYGYTF. The CDR3 DNA is TGTGCCAGCAGCGTAATTGACAGCGTCAGTTCCTCCTATGGCTACACCTTC.

The rearrangement uses TRBV11-3 and TRBJ2-1; D might be TRBD1 or TRBD2, each matching 5 bases. Germline-derived CDR1 and CDR2 are SGHNT and YENEEA. Trimming shortened V by 1 base and J by 8 bases, and 9 bases separated the two germline ends. This CDR3 is 13 amino acids long. DNA for the CDR3: TGTGCCAGCAGCTTAGCTGGGGGTCATGAGCAGTTCTTC. Encoded protein: CASSLAGGHEQFF.

This clone was picked up one time. This chain joins TRBV5-6 and TRBJ1-4, with D maybe TRBD1 (6 bases). The germline V and J ends were trimmed by 5 bases and 7 bases, with 12 bases remaining between them. The germline V gene has CDR1 SGHDT and CDR2 YYEEEE. The CDR3 contains 13 residues. The CDR3 DNA follows: TGTGCCAGCAGTCTACGGGGGGCTGAAAAACTGTTTTTT. Amino acids: CASSLRGAEKLFF.

This rearrangement joins TRBV29-1 to TRBJ2-7; 9 bases are shared with TRBD1. From germline, CDR1 is SQVTM and CDR2 ANQGSEA. The ends lost 4 bases at V and 0 bases at J; junction bases unmatched: 4. This CDR3 has 14 residues. CDR3 nucleotides: TGCAGCGTTGTCGACAGGGGGGACTCCTACGAGCAGTACTTC. As protein: CSVVDRGDSYEQYF.

The chain recombines TRBV9 with TRBJ2-3; D unresolved. Germline V gives CDR1 SGDLS, CDR2 YYNGEE. Trimming shortened V by 5 bases and J by 5 bases, and 12 bases separated the two germline ends. The CDR3 is 13 amino acids. DNA of the CDR3: TGTGCCAGCAGACGCAGACCGGGAGATACGCAGTATTTT. Translated, it gives CASRRRPGDTQYF.

The chain couples TRBV7-9 to TRBJ2-1; a weak D match, TRBD1 (6 bases). Germline CDR1 and CDR2: SEHNR and FQNEAQ (reference sequence). The V end lost 6 bases, the J end lost 4 bases, and 10 bases lay between the germline ends. The CDR3 totals 13 residues. DNA of the CDR3: TGTGCCAGCAGTTTTGGACAGTACAATGAGCAGTTCTTC. This encodes CASSFGQYNEQFF.

J is TRBJ2-1 and V is TRBV9; D call uncertain. Germline V gives CDR1 SGDLS, CDR2 YYNGEE. The CDR3 is 15 residues long. With 0 bases removed from V and 0 bases from J, the gap between germline ends came to 7 bases. CDR3 sequence (DNA): TGTGCCAGCAGCGTAGGAGAGAGCTCCTACAATGAGCAGTTCTTC. The encoded protein is CASSVGESSYNEQFF.

This sequence joins TRBV19 and TRBJ1-2; D ambiguous. V lost 1 base and J lost 7, with 7 bases in between. Germline V CDR1 and CDR2: LNHDA, SQIVND (reference sequence). The CDR3 extends over 12 amino acids. CDR3 protein: CASSIGSSGYTF. In DNA, the CDR3 is TGTGCCAGTAGTATAGGGTCCTCTGGCTACACCTTC.

This chain uses TRBV6-1 with TRBJ2-3; 8 bases are a match to TRBD2. Looked up from germline, CDR1 is MNHNS and CDR2 is SASEGT. CDR3 size: 15 residues. With V trimmed by 7 bases and J by 2 bases, 8 bases remained unmatched. The CDR3 loop is CASNGLAADTDTQYF. CDR3 DNA sequence: TGTGCCAGCAATGGACTAGCCGCGGACACAGATACGCAGTATTTT.

This clone was seen once. The CDR3 nucleotides are TGCGCCAGCAGCTCGGAACAGGGGGCGCGTCGTGGAAACACCATATATTTT. This translates into CASSSEQGARRGNTIYF. The rearrangement joins TRBV5-1 to TRBJ1-3; 9 bases map to TRBD1. Per germline, CDR1 SGHRS and CDR2 YFSETQ. Germline trimming cut 3 bases from V and 3 bases from J; bases unmatched to any gene: 10. This CDR3 spans 17 amino acids.

The table lists this clone with a count of one. J is TRBJ1-2 and V is TRBV7-2; D is ambiguous. Germline-derived CDR1 and CDR2 are SGHTA and FQGNSA. The CDR3 loop spans 13 amino acids. Trimming took off 5 bases at V and 2 bases at J, with 9 bases between the two ends. The CDR3 is CASSPDGNYGYTF. The CDR3 bases are TGTGCCAGCAGCCCTGACGGGAACTATGGCTACACCTTC.

The chain couples TRBV7-9 to TRBJ1-1; the D is unclear. Germline V gives CDR1 SEHNR, CDR2 FQNEAQ (reference sequence). Trimming removed 5 bases from V and 7 bases from J, with 17 bases in between. The CDR3 has 14 amino acids. This CDR3 is CASSQAKGKGEAFF. Written as DNA, the CDR3 is TGTGCCAGCAGCCAGGCGAAGGGCAAGGGTGAAGCTTTCTTT.

The genes are TRBV30 and TRBJ1-2; no firm D call. The CDR3 contains 16 residues. Trimming cost V 4 bases and J 3 bases, with 21 bases left between them. Germline-derived CDR1 and CDR2 are GTSNPN and SVGIG (reference sequence). The CDR3, as DNA: TGTGCCTGGACCGCCACTCGGGTAGGGTATCACTATGGCTACACCTTC. Its translation is CAWTATRVGYHYGYTF.